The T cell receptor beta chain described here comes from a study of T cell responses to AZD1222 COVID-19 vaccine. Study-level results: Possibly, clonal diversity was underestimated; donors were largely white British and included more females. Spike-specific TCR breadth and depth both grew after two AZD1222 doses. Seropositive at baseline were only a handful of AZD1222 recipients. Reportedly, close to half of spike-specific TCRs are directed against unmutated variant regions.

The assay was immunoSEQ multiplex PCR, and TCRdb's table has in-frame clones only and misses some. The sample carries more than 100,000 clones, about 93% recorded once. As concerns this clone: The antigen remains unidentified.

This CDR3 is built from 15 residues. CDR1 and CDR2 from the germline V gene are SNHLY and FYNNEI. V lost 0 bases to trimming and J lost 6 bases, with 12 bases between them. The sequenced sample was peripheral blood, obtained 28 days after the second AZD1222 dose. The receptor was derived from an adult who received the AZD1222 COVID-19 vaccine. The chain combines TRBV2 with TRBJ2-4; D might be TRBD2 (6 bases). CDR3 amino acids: CASSEAVGRGNIQYF. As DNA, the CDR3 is TGTGCCAGCAGTGAAGCTGTAGGGCGGGGAAACATTCAGTACTTC.